This T cell receptor beta chain was identified in a study of cytomegalovirus exposure and HLA in healthy donors. Findings and limits, study-wide: A few V segments could not be told apart, such as TRBV6-2 and TRBV6-3, and were left out. In a later analysis, compared with equally common non-associated chains, HLA-associated beta chains were more expanded. For most TCR beta V segments, an earlier analysis put the productive rate at about 90% or about 30% of the time. CMV serostatus was the sole immune exposure information available.

A word on this clone: Its antigen remains unidentified.

Germline V gene lookup returns CDR1 SQVTM and CDR2 ANQGSEA. Losses at the gene ends were 7 bases for V and 6 bases for J; bases not matched to a gene: 1. This CDR3 has 12 residues. The PCR used 60 Vbeta and 13 Jbeta primers. Here immunoSEQ multiplex PCR was the method, and the copy in TCRdb shows in-frame clones only, minus some. The sample has over 120,000 clones, about 73% seen once. This TCR came from a woman aged 55-70 years in good health and CMV-seropositive. Sample: PBMCs. This chain links TRBV29-1 with TRBJ2-2, with 11 bases identical to TRBD1. The DNA for the CDR3 is TGCAGCGGGGGACAGGGGGCCGGGGAGCTGTTTTTT. Encoded protein: CSGGQGAGELFF.